This T cell receptor beta chain originates from a study of regulatory T cells in long-lasting Graves disease. Study-wide results and caveats: What was studied was peripheral blood only, and not thyroid tissue.

Time point denoted: newly diagnosed GD, antithyroid drugs for less than 3 months. Generation of the TCR library employed RNA extracted from PBMCs. Clinicians diagnosed Graves' disease using American Thyroid Association guidelines. CDR3-region Arm-PCR and iRepertoire HTBI primers produced the TCR beta libraries. A single record per CDR3 protein comes from TCRdb applying MiXCR to the multiplex PCR reads. The sample has hundreds of thousands of distinct CDR3 sequences, 15% to 18% seen once. This clonotype has just a few counts. Its antigen is not known. The sequences come from peripheral blood mononuclear cells (PBMCs), collected at new diagnosis, from a patient treated with antithyroid drugs. The TCR originated in a female donor with Graves disease.

CDR3 sequence: CASSQRGGLTEEQYF. In DNA, the CDR3 is TGCGCCAGCAGCCAAAGGGGGGGTCTTACGGAGGAGCAGTACTTC. The chain is built from TRBV4-3 and TRBJ2-7; maybe TRBD2 (7 bases). The CDR3 sequence is 15 residues long. Germline V gene data show CDR1 as LGHNA and CDR2 as YSLEER. The germline V and J ends were trimmed by 2 bases and 7 bases, with 18 bases remaining between them.